One and the same sample provided the 27 T cell receptor beta chains below, sequenced in a study of cytomegalovirus exposure and HLA in healthy donors. It was with 60 Vbeta and 13 Jbeta primers that the PCR ran. The repertoire was sequenced with immunoSEQ multiplex PCR; TCRdb's copy has only in-frame clones and lacks some. The repertoire includes about 130,000 clones, over 70% of them detected once, and more than 2% sits in the top ten. Sequences were obtained from PBMCs. All receptors come from a woman in her forties in good health and CMV-seropositive.

The J gene is TRBJ1-2, the V gene TRBV18; TRBD1 is a possible D gene (5 bases). Germline CDR1 is KGHSH and CDR2 is LQKENI. The length of the CDR3 is 17 residues. The ends were cut back, 2 bases at V and 0 bases at J, with 16 bases in the middle. This chain's CDR3 is CASSPGPPQGTNYGYTF. The CDR3 bases are TGTGCCAGCTCACCAGGTCCCCCGCAGGGAACTAACTATGGCTACACCTTC.

V gene TRBV7-2 combines with J gene TRBJ2-3; TRBD1 aligns across 8 bases. From germline, CDR1 is SGHTA and CDR2 FQGNSA. This CDR3 has 12 amino acids. Unmatched junction bases numbered 5, after V lost 1 base and J lost 14 bases. This CDR3 is CASSLDQGAGYF. The CDR3 DNA is TGTGCCAGCAGCTTAGACCAGGGGGCAGGGTATTTT. Full variable domain (rest looked up from reference TRBV7-2 and TRBJ2-3): GAGVSQSPSNKVTEKGKDVELRCDPISGHTALYWYRQSLGQGLEFLIYFQGNSAPDKSGLPSDRFSAERTGGSVSTLTIQRTQQEDSAVYLCASSLDQGAGYFGPGTRLTVL.

The rearrangement links TRBV7-3 to TRBJ2-1, with 11 bases identical to TRBD2. The ends lost 4 bases at V and 5 bases at J; junction bases unmatched: 4. Per germline, CDR1 SGHTA and CDR2 FQGTGA. The CDR3 is 15 residues long. CDR3 sequence: CASSSIAGGHNEQFF. DNA of the CDR3: TGTGCCAGCAGCTCAATAGCGGGAGGGCACAATGAGCAGTTCTTC.

The rearrangement links TRBV30 to TRBJ2-1; D is possibly TRBD2 (6 bases). With 7 bases removed from V and 3 bases from J, the gap between germline ends came to 13 bases. Looked up from germline, CDR1 is GTSNPN and CDR2 is SVGIG (reference sequence). The CDR3 is made up of 13 amino acids. In DNA, the CDR3 is TGTGCCTCGCTAGGACTACTCTACAATGAGCAGTTCTTC. Translation: CASLGLLYNEQFF.

This chain connects TRBV11-1 to TRBJ1-1; D uncertain. Trimming left V 3 bases short and J 1 base short, with 6 bases between. Germline lookup yields CDR1 SGHAT and CDR2 FQDESV (reference sequence). There are 13 residues in the CDR3. CDR3 region: CASSLEGNTEAFF. Written as DNA, the CDR3 is TGTGCCAGCAGCTTGGAGGGGAACACTGAAGCTTTCTTT. Using reference TRBV11-1 and TRBJ1-1 for the parts outside the CDR3, the full variable domain is EAEVAQSPRYKITEKSQAVAFWCDPISGHATLYWYRQILGQGPELLVQFQDESVVDDSQLPKDRFSAERLKGVDSTLKIQPAELGDSAMYLCASSLEGNTEAFFGQGTRLTVV.

The V and J genes are TRBV5-5 and TRBJ1-1; TRBD1 aligns across 8 bases. The CDR3 sequence is 12 residues long. After removal of 5 bases from V and 9 bases from J, the junction contained 6 bases not matched to a gene. Germline V CDR1 and CDR2: SGHKS, YYEKEE (reference sequence). CDR3 sequence (DNA): TGTGCCAGCAGTCGACAGGGGCCACAAGCTTTCTTT. It is translated as CASSRQGPQAFF.

The CDR3 sequence is CAISESGQGFTTSYEQYF. The CDR3 bases are TGTGCCATCAGTGAGTCGGGACAGGGCTTCACAACCTCCTACGAGCAGTACTTC. The chain carries TRBV10-3 and TRBJ2-7, with 9 nucleotides matching TRBD1. The V gene's germline CDR1 is ENHRY and CDR2 SYGVKD. The CDR3 has 18 amino acids. Germline trimming cut 0 bases from V and 0 bases from J; bases unmatched to any gene: 9.

This sequence joins TRBV10-3 and TRBJ1-5, with TRBD1 matching over 7 bases. Trimming removed 2 bases from V and 15 bases from J; junction bases left unmatched: 13. This CDR3 region has 14 residues. Germline CDR1 reads ENHRY; CDR2 reads SYGVKD. The CDR3 coding sequence is TGTGCCATCAGTGAGACCCAGACGGGGACAGCTGTGCATTTT. It specifies CAISETQTGTAVHF.

The chain has TRBV9 and TRBJ1-2, with 7 nucleotides matching TRBD1. V dropped 2 bases and J dropped 8; count of bases not matched to a gene: 6. Germline loops: CDR1 SGDLS, CDR2 YYNGEE. The CDR3 loop spans 13 amino acids. The CDR3 DNA sequence: TGTGCCAGCAGCGTCGGGACAGAGCTAGGCTACACCTTC. This translates into CASSVGTELGYTF.

The rearrangement links TRBV5-5 to TRBJ2-7; tentative D call: TRBD1 (5 bases). Trimming shortened V by 1 base and J by 3 bases, and 14 bases separated the two germline ends. There are 15 residues in the CDR3. CDR1 and CDR2 from the germline V gene are SGHKS and YYEKEE (reference sequence). The CDR3 coding sequence is TGTGCCAGCAGCTTGACTAAGGGGTCACGCTACGAGCAGTACTTC. It yields the protein CASSLTKGSRYEQYF.

V gene TRBV18 combines with J gene TRBJ1-1; D perhaps matches TRBD1 (5 bases). The germline V gene encodes CDR1 KGHSH and CDR2 LQKENI. This CDR3 comprises 14 residues. Trimming stripped 2 bases from V and 1 base from J, with 8 bases between. The CDR3 nucleotides are TGTGCCAGCTCACCATTTGGGGCGAACACTGAAGCTTTCTTT. Its translation is CASSPFGANTEAFF. Complete variable domain (other parts from reference TRBV18 and TRBJ1-1): NAGVMQNPRHLVRRRGQEARLRCSPMKGHSHVYWYRQLPEEGLKFMVYLQKENIIDESGMPKERFSAEFPKEGPSILRIQQVVRGDSAAYFCASSPFGANTEAFFGQGTRLTVV.

The V and J genes are TRBV19 and TRBJ2-3; D perhaps matches TRBD2 (5 bases). Germline V gene sequence: CDR1 LNHDA, CDR2 SQIVND (reference sequence). Trimming took 6 bases from V and 0 from J, leaving 13 bases between them. This CDR3 is built from 15 residues. CDR3 residues: CASSRDVGSTDTQYF. CDR3 DNA sequence: TGTGCCAGTAGCCGGGATGTGGGGAGCACAGATACGCAGTATTTT.

The chain carries TRBV19 and TRBJ2-7; TRBD2 might be the D (5 bases). Trimming shortened V by 3 bases and J by 2 bases, and 14 bases separated the two germline ends. The germline CDR1 and CDR2 sequences are LNHDA and SQIVND (reference sequence). CDR3 length: 15 residues. The CDR3 protein is CASSIKMGDTYEQYF. The CDR3 DNA sequence: TGTGCCAGTAGTATCAAGATGGGAGACACCTACGAGCAGTACTTC.

The chain recombines TRBV6-1 with TRBJ2-1; 10 nucleotides agree with TRBD1. The CDR3 totals 14 residues. The J segment lost 4 bases and the V segment lost 4 bases, leaving 1 base of the junction unmatched. Germline V gene lookup returns CDR1 MNHNS and CDR2 SASEGT. The CDR3 sequence is CASSGTGGYNEQFF. The CDR3 nucleotides are TGTGCCAGCAGTGGGACAGGGGGTTACAATGAGCAGTTCTTC.

The chain combines TRBV23-1 with TRBJ1-1, with 9 bases fitting TRBD1. TRBV23-1 has ORF status, its function being uncertain. This CDR3 is 19 amino acids long. The ends lost 1 base at V and 6 bases at J; junction bases unmatched: 18. The chain's CDR3 is CASSQWWVDRGLPMSEAFF. CDR3 nucleotide sequence: TGCGCCAGCAGTCAATGGTGGGTGGACAGGGGCCTACCTATGTCTGAAGCTTTCTTT.

This clone was counted once. This chain uses TRBV6-6 with TRBJ2-3; 12 bases align to TRBD2. The CDR3 has 16 residues. Germline CDR1 reads MNHNY; CDR2 reads SVGAGI (reference sequence). V lost 6 bases and J lost 4; bases outside the gene matches: 8. CDR3 nucleotide sequence: TGTGCCAGCAGGCAACTAGCGGGGGGCGGGTCAGATACGCAGTATTTT. Residues: CASRQLAGGGSDTQYF.

This clone showed up just a few times. The V and J genes are TRBV28 and TRBJ1-5; unclear D gene. Germline CDR1 MDHEN, CDR2 SYDVKM. The CDR3 has 15 residues. With 6 bases removed from V and 1 base from J, the gap between germline ends came to 13 bases. The CDR3 region has the DNA TGTGCCAGCAGACGGGCCTCGGGGAGCAATCAGCCCCAGCATTTT. Encoded protein: CASRRASGSNQPQHF.

This clone has just one count. It is likely a read error, because the conserved phenylalanine at the end of the CDR3 is missing. The limits of the CDR3 on the DNA are not certain, so only TCRdb's listed CDR3 is given. The V gene is TRBV11-2, the J gene TRBJ2-3; the D call in the table, TRBD2, was not verified against the DNA. Germline values: CDR1 SGHAT, CDR2 FQNNGV. The CDR3 extends over 11 residues, inclusive of both ends. The CDR3 region is CASSSPGEALL.

The rearrangement links TRBV5-6 to TRBJ2-5; TRBD1 matches 7 bases. The V gene end was trimmed by 4 bases and the J gene end by 1 base; junction bases not matched to a gene: 4. CDR3 length: 14 amino acids. CDR1 is SGHDT and CDR2 is YYEEEE in the germline V gene. The CDR3 coding sequence is TGTGCCAGCAGCCGTCGGGACAGCCAAGAGACCCAGTACTTC. Translated: CASSRRDSQETQYF.

V gene TRBV28 combines with J gene TRBJ2-7; 10 bases line up with TRBD1. The CDR3 length is 15 residues. V lost 3 bases, J lost 2 bases, and 4 bases stayed unmatched. CDR1 MDHEN and CDR2 SYDVKM come from the germline V gene. The CDR3 DNA reads as TGTGCCAGCAGTTTTTTAGGGACAGGGGCCTACGAGCAGTACTTC. It yields the protein CASSFLGTGAYEQYF.

This clone was counted only a few times. Other DNA sequences in the same sample also yield this CDR3. The chain joins TRBV7-9 to TRBJ2-6; the match to TRBD1 covers 8 bases. The CDR3 spans 15 residues. Trimming cost V 5 bases and J 4 bases; bases outside gene matches: 4. Germline CDR1 is SEHNR and CDR2 is FQNEAQ (reference sequence). The CDR3 protein is CASSTTGAGANVLTF. CDR3 in DNA: TGTGCCAGCAGCACGACAGGGGCCGGGGCCAACGTCCTGACTTTC.

The CDR3 sequence: CASRRDIYNSPLHF. DNA for the CDR3: TGTGCCAGCCGCAGGGATATCTATAATTCACCCCTCCACTTT. The V gene is TRBV6-5, the J gene TRBJ1-6; D possibly corresponds to TRBD1 (5 bases). This CDR3 is built from 14 residues. The germline V and J ends were trimmed by 8 bases and 3 bases, with 11 bases remaining between them. Germline loops: CDR1 MNHEY, CDR2 SVGAGI.

This clone was counted only a few times. The CDR3 is CASSVGGLALNTGELFF. The CDR3, as DNA: TGTGCCAGCAGCGTAGGGGGACTAGCGCTCAACACCGGGGAGCTGTTTTTT. The chain combines TRBV9 with TRBJ2-2; 10 nucleotides align to TRBD2. The CDR3 sequence is 17 residues long. V shed 0 bases, J shed 2 bases, and the junction held 4 bases outside the gene matches. Germline V CDR1 and CDR2: SGDLS, YYNGEE.

This clone was seen only a few times. The chain links TRBV29-1 to TRBJ2-5; D is ambiguous. The germline CDR1 and CDR2 sequences are SQVTM and ANQGSEA. The CDR3 totals 10 residues. The ends were cut back, 6 bases at V and 4 bases at J, with 6 bases in the middle. CDR3 sequence: CSVLRETQYF. For the CDR3, the DNA is TGCAGCGTCCTCCGAGAGACCCAGTACTTC.

The chain is built from TRBV23-1 and TRBJ2-7; 8 positions match TRBD2. TRBV23-1 is an ORF, with its function uncertain. V shed 4 bases, J shed 5 bases, and the junction held 16 bases outside the gene matches. The length of the CDR3 is 17 residues. The CDR3 nucleotides read TGCGCCAGCAGTCCCTCTTGGGTGCGGGAGGACTGCGACGAGCAGTACTTC. This encodes CASSPSWVREDCDEQYF.

The chain carries TRBV5-4 and TRBJ2-3; 13 bases fit TRBD2. Germline V gene sequence: CDR1 SGHNT, CDR2 YYREEE (reference sequence). This CDR3 region has 16 residues. The V segment lost 4 bases and the J segment 3 bases; nucleotides outside the gene matches: 5. CDR3 coding DNA: TGTGCCAGCAGCCGGACTAGCGGGAGTGGAACAGATACGCAGTATTTT. This codes for CASSRTSGSGTDTQYF.

The J gene is TRBJ2-1, the V gene TRBV7-9; 9 nucleotides align to TRBD1. Germline V gives CDR1 SEHNR, CDR2 FQNEAQ (reference sequence). V shed 4 bases and J 7 bases; nucleotides not matched to a gene: 8. CDR3 size: 15 residues. The CDR3 sequence: CASSSTGGRGNEQFF. In DNA form, the CDR3 reads TGTGCCAGCAGCTCTACAGGGGGCCGCGGAAATGAGCAGTTCTTC.